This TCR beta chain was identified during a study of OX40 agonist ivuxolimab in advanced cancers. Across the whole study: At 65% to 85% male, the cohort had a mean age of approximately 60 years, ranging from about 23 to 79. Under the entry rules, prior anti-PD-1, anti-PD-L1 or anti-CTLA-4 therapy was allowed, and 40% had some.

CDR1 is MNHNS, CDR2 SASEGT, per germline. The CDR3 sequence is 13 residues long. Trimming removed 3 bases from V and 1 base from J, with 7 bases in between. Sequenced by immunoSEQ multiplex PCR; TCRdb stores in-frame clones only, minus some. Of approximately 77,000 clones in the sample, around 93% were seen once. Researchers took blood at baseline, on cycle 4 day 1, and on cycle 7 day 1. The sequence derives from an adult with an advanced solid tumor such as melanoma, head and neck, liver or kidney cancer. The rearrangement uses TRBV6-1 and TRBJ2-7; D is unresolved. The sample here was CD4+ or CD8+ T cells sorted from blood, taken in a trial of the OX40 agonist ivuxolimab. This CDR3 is CASSDFGSYEQYF. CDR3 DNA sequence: TGTGCCAGCAGTGACTTCGGATCCTACGAGCAGTACTTC.